These 30 T cell receptor beta chains were all obtained from the same sample, sequenced in a study of CD8 T cells in Susac syndrome. With random hexamers, roughly 0.45 to 1 ug RNA was reverse transcribed. TCRdb re-called the immunoSEQ multiplex PCR reads with MiXCR, one entry per CDR3 protein. The sample contains some 130,000 distinct CDR3 sequences, around 94% of which appear only once. The sample was CD4+ T cells from PBMCs. The source of these receptors is a human donor with multiple sclerosis.

The rearrangement links TRBV12-3 or TRBV12-4 to TRBJ1-2, with D unclear. The CDR3 totals 14 residues. V was cut by 3 bases and J by 2 bases, with 10 bases left in between. Written as DNA, the CDR3 is TGTGCCAGCAGTTTGAGGGAGACAAACTATGGCTACACCTTC. Translation: CASSLRETNYGYTF.

The J gene is TRBJ2-7, the V gene TRBV9, with 10 positions matching TRBD2. Trimming at V came to 7 bases and at J to 2 bases, leaving 9 bases not matched to a gene. The V gene's germline CDR1 is SGDLS and CDR2 YYNGEE. CDR3 length equals 15 residues. CDR3 bases: TGTGCCAGCGGCCCTAGCGGGAGTACAACCTACGAGCAGTACTTC. Its translation: CASGPSGSTTYEQYF.

This rearrangement joins TRBV6-5 to TRBJ2-1; 10 bases fit TRBD2. The CDR3 spans 19 residues. V lost 1 base, J lost 1 base, and 10 bases stayed unmatched. Germline-derived CDR1 and CDR2 are MNHEY and SVGAGI. The CDR3 nucleotides read TGTGCCAGCAGTTACTTCACTAGCGGGACGACCCTATCCTACAATGAGCAGTTCTTC. Translated: CASSYFTSGTTLSYNEQFF.

The CDR3 sequence is CSVFGGKGYNEQFF. The CDR3 coding sequence is TGCAGCGTATTCGGAGGTAAAGGGTACAATGAGCAGTTCTTC. This chain joins TRBV29-1 and TRBJ2-1; tentatively, D is TRBD2 (5 bases). The CDR3 sequence is 14 residues long. CDR1 is SQVTM, CDR2 ANQGSEA, per germline. Between the trimmed V and J ends, which lost 6 bases and 4 bases, there was a span of 16 bases.

The V call is TRBV30, the J call TRBJ1-5; no definite D call. Germline loops: CDR1 GTSNPN, CDR2 SVGIG (reference sequence). Trimming shortened V by 4 bases and J by 6 bases, and 10 bases separated the two germline ends. CDR3 length: 12 amino acids. CDR3 coding DNA: TGTGCCTGGACACACCCTGGTCAGCCCCAGCATTTT. The encoded protein is CAWTHPGQPQHF.

This clonotype was recorded a few times. This chain connects TRBV11-2 to TRBJ2-6; maybe TRBD1 (5 bases). There are 15 residues in the CDR3. Trimming removed 1 base at V and 2 bases at J, with 6 bases between. Germline V gene lookup returns CDR1 SGHAT and CDR2 FQNNGV. CDR3 sequence: CASSLAGTGANVLTF. The CDR3 nucleotides read TGTGCCAGCAGCTTAGCAGGGACTGGGGCCAACGTCCTGACTTTC.

CDR3: CASSRQVEAFF. The CDR3, as DNA: TGTGCCAGCAGCCGACAGGTAGAAGCTTTCTTT. This chain joins TRBV11-2 and TRBJ1-1; tentatively, D is TRBD1 (6 bases). V lost 5 bases, J lost 8 bases, and 9 bases lay in between. CDR3 length: 11 residues. Germline values: CDR1 SGHAT, CDR2 FQNNGV.

CDR3 sequence (DNA): TGTGCTAGTGTCTCGGGGGGCTTCACAGATACGCAGTATTTT. It codes for CASVSGGFTDTQYF. The chain uses TRBV12-5 and TRBJ2-3, with D possibly TRBD2 on 7 matching bases. The CDR3 length is 14 residues. Trimming left V 7 bases short and J 2 bases short, with 13 bases between. The germline gives CDR1 LGHNT, CDR2 FRNRAP.

The chain combines TRBV5-6 with TRBJ2-3; D may match TRBD1 or TRBD2 (5 bases each). The CDR3 runs to 16 residues. Germline-derived CDR1 and CDR2 are SGHDT and YYEEEE. V was trimmed by 4 bases and J by 0 bases, leaving 15 bases between them. The CDR3 bases are TGTGCCAGCAGCGTGCCTAGGGGAGAAAGCACAGATACGCAGTATTTT. It translates to CASSVPRGESTDTQYF.

This clonotype was observed once. V usage is TRBV5-1 and J usage is TRBJ2-2, with a possible D match to TRBD1 (6 bases). CDR1 and CDR2 (germline): SGHRS, YFSETQ. The length of the CDR3 is 15 residues. Between the trimmed V and J ends, which lost 1 base and 5 bases, there was a span of 12 bases. CDR3 loop: CASSLWGPETGELFF. DNA for the CDR3: TGCGCCAGCAGCTTGTGGGGGCCAGAGACCGGGGAGCTGTTTTTT. The full variable domain, completed using reference TRBV5-1 and TRBJ2-2, is KAGVTQTPRYLIKTRGQQVTLSCSPISGHRSVSWYQQTPGQGLQFLFEYFSETQRNKGNFPGRFSGRQFSNSRSEMNVSTLELGDSALYLCASSLWGPETGELFFGEGSRLTVL.

This chain uses TRBV6-5 with TRBJ2-7; a possible D gene is TRBD2 (6 bases). Trimming pared 8 bases from V and 4 bases from J, leaving 15 bases between. CDR3 size: 13 residues. Germline V CDR1 and CDR2: MNHEY, SVGAGI. The CDR3 DNA reads TGTGCCAGCCGAAGGGCGGGGAGATACGAGCAGTACTTC. This gives the protein CASRRAGRYEQYF.

The gene calls are TRBV12-3 or TRBV12-4 and TRBJ2-1; 11 bases match TRBD2. J gave up 9 bases and V 6 bases, and 7 bases lay outside the gene matches. There are 14 residues in the CDR3. The CDR3 region is CASSLAGGMGEQFF. The CDR3 nucleotides read TGTGCCAGCAGCCTAGCGGGAGGAATGGGTGAGCAGTTCTTC.

The chain joins TRBV19 to TRBJ1-2; D is unresolved. V was pared by 3 bases and J by 0 bases, with 8 bases between. This CDR3 has 14 amino acids. CDR1 and CDR2 (germline): LNHDA, SQIVND (reference sequence). CDR3 protein: CASSMRTANYGYTF. The CDR3 nucleotides are TGTGCCAGTAGTATGAGAACAGCTAACTATGGCTACACCTTC.

This clonotype was observed once. The chain recombines TRBV7-2 with TRBJ2-7; D is unresolved. V was shortened by 1 base and J by 6 bases, with 4 bases between the two germline ends. The CDR3 is made up of 11 amino acids. CDR1 and CDR2 from the germline V gene are SGHTA and FQGNSA. CDR3 amino acids: CASSLELEQYF. The CDR3 DNA is TGTGCCAGCAGCTTAGAACTCGAGCAGTACTTC. Drawing the rest from reference TRBV7-2 and TRBJ2-7, the complete variable domain is GAGVSQSPSNKVTEKGKDVELRCDPISGHTALYWYRQSLGQGLEFLIYFQGNSAPDKSGLPSDRFSAERTGGSVSTLTIQRTQQEDSAVYLCASSLELEQYFGPGTRLTVT.

V gene TRBV28 combines with J gene TRBJ1-2, with D hard to call. CDR1 and CDR2 (germline): MDHEN, SYDVKM. The CDR3 has 12 residues. V shed 7 bases and J shed 8 bases, with 14 bases lying between them. In nucleotides, the CDR3 is TGTGCCAGCAAAGAATTAGGTGGAGGCTACACCTTC. It codes for CASKELGGGYTF.

The chain uses TRBV7-9 and TRBJ1-5, with D unresolved. This CDR3 comprises 15 residues. V lost 4 bases and J 7 bases, leaving 17 bases between the germline ends. Germline V CDR1 and CDR2: SEHNR, FQNEAQ (reference sequence). CDR3 in DNA: TGTGCCAGCAGCTCCCTTCTGGGTGAGGAACAGCCCCAGCATTTT. Protein sequence: CASSSLLGEEQPQHF. Drawing the rest from reference TRBV7-9 and TRBJ1-5, the complete variable domain is DTGVSQNPRHKITKRGQNVTFRCDPISEHNRLYWYRQTLGQGPEFLTYFQNEAQLEKSRLLSDRFSAERPKGSFSTLEIQRTEQGDSAMYLCASSSLLGEEQPQHFGDGTRLSIL.

The J gene is TRBJ1-5, the V gene TRBV5-6, with D unclear. Trimming removed 0 bases at V and 5 bases at J, with 3 bases between. Germline V CDR1 and CDR2: SGHDT, YYEEEE. CDR3 length equals 12 residues. Here the CDR3 DNA reads TGTGCCAGCAGCTTGGATGATCAGCCCCAGCATTTT. Its translation: CASSLDDQPQHF.

The chain joins TRBV10-3 to TRBJ2-3, with 10 bases identical to TRBD1. The CDR3 runs 15 residues. V trimming: 8 bases; J trimming: 3 bases; junction bases outside the gene matches: 8. In germline, CDR1 is ENHRY, CDR2 SYGVKD. CDR3 nucleotide sequence: TGTGCCATCGGGGGCGGGACAGGGGCGACAGATACGCAGTATTTT. It translates to CAIGGGTGATDTQYF.

This rearrangement joins TRBV7-3 to TRBJ2-7; tentative D call: TRBD1 (5 bases). The CDR3 spans 14 residues. Germline lookup yields CDR1 SGHTA and CDR2 FQGTGA. Between the trimmed V and J ends, which lost 4 bases and 1 base, there was a span of 11 bases. Here the CDR3 DNA reads TGTGCCAGCAGCTCCCTCCAGGGTTCCTACGAGCAGTACTTC. This sequence encodes CASSSLQGSYEQYF.

The chain employs TRBV15 and TRBJ1-1; D might be TRBD1 (5 bases). This CDR3 has 16 residues. Trimming removed 0 bases at V and 1 base at J, with 12 bases between. Germline V gene data show CDR1 as LNHNV and CDR2 as YYDKDF (reference sequence). In DNA form, the CDR3 reads TGTGCCACCAGCAGAGAGGGAAGACAGAAGAACACTGAAGCTTTCTTT. Protein: CATSREGRQKNTEAFF.

The chain has TRBV30 and TRBJ2-7; 11 bases agree with TRBD1. The J segment lost 5 bases and the V segment lost 8 bases, leaving 14 bases of the junction unmatched. The CDR3 extends over 15 amino acids. CDR1 GTSNPN and CDR2 SVGIG come from the germline V gene (reference sequence). Here the CDR3 DNA reads TGTGCCCGGGAAGAGGGGGACAGGGGGTTCCACGAGCAGTACTTC. This encodes CAREEGDRGFHEQYF.

The chain joins TRBV4-3 to TRBJ2-7, with D perhaps matching TRBD1 (6 bases). The V end lost 0 bases, the J end lost 3 bases, and 12 bases lay between the germline ends. Germline assignment: CDR1 LGHNA and CDR2 YSLEER. This CDR3 has 15 amino acids. The CDR3: CASSQEARGHYEQYF. The CDR3 DNA is TGCGCCAGCAGCCAAGAGGCCAGGGGTCACTACGAGCAGTACTTC.

This chain joins TRBV27 and TRBJ2-1; 9 nucleotides agree with TRBD2. Germline V CDR1 and CDR2: MNHEY, SMNVEV (reference sequence). CDR3 length equals 16 residues. The V gene end was trimmed by 2 bases and the J gene end by 4 bases; junction bases not matched to a gene: 6. The CDR3 coding sequence is TGTGCCAGCAGTTTAGGCTGGCTAGCGGGGTACAATGAGCAGTTCTTC. This gives the protein CASSLGWLAGYNEQFF.

The rearrangement joins TRBV7-9 to TRBJ2-1; 8 bases line up with TRBD1. Trimming took 4 bases from V and 11 from J; bases not matched to a gene: 10. Germline lookup yields CDR1 SEHNR and CDR2 FQNEAQ (reference sequence). The CDR3 consists of 14 residues. The DNA of the CDR3 is TGTGCCAGCAGCTCACCGGGACAGGTTTTAAAGCAGTTCTTC. Amino acid sequence: CASSSPGQVLKQFF.

The genes are TRBV6-5 and TRBJ2-1; D unclear. The CDR3 loop spans 13 amino acids. Germline V gene sequence: CDR1 MNHEY, CDR2 SVGAGI. V was pared by 7 bases and J by 2 bases, with 9 bases between. This CDR3 reads CASTLTPYNEQFF. The CDR3 DNA sequence: TGTGCCAGCACCCTCACCCCCTACAATGAGCAGTTCTTC.

The chain is built from TRBV9 and TRBJ2-1, with D perhaps assigned TRBD1 or TRBD2 (5 bases each). V gave up 0 bases and J gave up 7 bases, with 8 bases separating them. The CDR3 spans 13 residues. Germline CDR1 and CDR2: SGDLS and YYNGEE. Here the CDR3 reads CASSVGGWNEQFF. For the CDR3, the DNA is TGTGCCAGCAGCGTAGGGGGGTGGAATGAGCAGTTCTTC.

V gene TRBV5-4 combines with J gene TRBJ2-1, with TRBD2 matching 9 bases. This CDR3 is built from 16 residues. Per the germline V gene, CDR1 is SGHNT and CDR2 is YYREEE (reference sequence). The trim removed 4 bases at V and 8 bases at J, leaving 13 bases unmatched. The CDR3 DNA reads TGTGCCAGCAGCCGTGCGGGTAGCGGGAGTAAGTATGAGCAGTTCTTC. Amino acids: CASSRAGSGSKYEQFF.

CDR3 in amino acids: CASSYSWDSNYEQYF. CDR3 coding DNA: TGTGCCAGCAGTTACTCGTGGGACAGCAACTACGAGCAGTACTTC. The chain uses TRBV6-5 and TRBJ2-7, with 7 positions matching TRBD1. Germline CDR1 is MNHEY and CDR2 is SVGAGI. This CDR3 is 15 amino acids long. V lost 0 bases to trimming and J lost 3 bases; unmatched junction nucleotides: 5.

The chain is built from TRBV6-5 and TRBJ2-7, with D unresolved. The germline CDR1 and CDR2 sequences are MNHEY and SVGAGI. The ends were cut back, 6 bases at V and 2 bases at J, with 11 bases in the middle. The CDR3 contains 13 residues. CDR3 loop: CASRFDGTYEQYF. DNA of the CDR3: TGTGCCAGCAGATTCGACGGAACCTACGAGCAGTACTTC.

The gene calls are TRBV29-1 and TRBJ2-7, with 9 bases lining up with TRBD1. The germline V gene encodes CDR1 SQVTM and CDR2 ANQGSEA. The V and J ends lost 5 bases and 5 bases, in that order; junction bases with no gene match: 4. There are 12 residues in the CDR3. DNA of the CDR3: TGCAGCGTTACTACAGGGGGCGACGAGCAGTACTTC. Amino acids: CSVTTGGDEQYF.